What follows is one TCR beta chain and its context. Its antigen is still unknown. The CDR3 is made up of 15 amino acids. Per the germline V gene, CDR1 is SGHDT and CDR2 is YYEEEE. The V and J ends lost 5 bases and 12 bases respectively, with 23 bases between them. In the source study's methods: From ImmunoSEQ came sequences covering only the junction and carrying no quality scores, so filtering differed. Produced via immunoSEQ multiplex PCR; TCRdb's table is partial and in-frame only. For V, J and clone size, that table is used; D and trimming come from the DNA. The table includes a few million clones, 93% detected once. These data originate in a study of shared clonotypes between healthy human individuals. The wider study: The cohort comprised a couple of women and a few men. Their ages spanned 18 to 49 years. The study, taken as a whole, reports: Donors were few, which limited the genetic and exposure-history diversity represented.

This TCR came from a man younger than 30 in good health. Some clones in this sample may be carry-over from other donors' samples. Sample: naive CD4+ T cells from PBMCs. Subset denoted: CD45RA+ positively selected. The chain is built from TRBV5-6 and TRBJ1-4; D might be TRBD1 (6 bases). CDR3 sequence reads: CASRKTAATRGELFF. CDR3 in DNA: TGTGCCAGCAGGAAGACTGCTGCAACTAGGGGGGAACTGTTTTTT. Supplemented by reference TRBV5-6 and TRBJ1-4, the full variable domain reads DAGVTQSPTHLIKTRGQQVTLRCSPKSGHDTVSWYQQALGQGPQFIFQYYEEEERQRGNFPDRFSGHQFPNYSSELNVNALLLGDSALYLCASRKTAATRGELFFGSGTQLSVL.